This T cell receptor beta chain stems from a study of blood T cell repertoires in COVID-19 (dated by TCRdb to the early 2020s). Study-wide context: The collaborator samples originated in the United States, Italy and Spain and spanned the acute and convalescent phases of COVID-19. The material from the prospective study consisted of cDNA or gDNA derived from T cells, B-cell-depleted T cells, or PBMCs. Where available, HLA class I and class II types were obtained from metadata supplied by the sample provider rather than from assay-based typing. The sample metadata nearly always contained a de-identified subject ID, COVID-19 status, age in years and sex. Samples came from the ongoing ImmuneRACE study (first 160 participants) plus 1,254 subjects from 6 global collaborators. The repertoires were released in a freely available public database meant as a resource for research on the immune response to SARS-CoV-2. Subjects who had been exposed to COVID-19, were actively infected with it, or had recovered from it provided the deeply sampled blood TCRbeta repertoires that made up the dataset. Overall study outcomes, separate from this receptor: Clinical and demographic metadata were provided uncurated, with the amount varying by source and participant.

As regards this clone: Its antigen specificity is not known. No base qualities exist here, and no much larger clone lies one base off it.

The CDR3 holds 12 amino acids from the cysteine to the phenylalanine. Of all the DNA, just the CDR3 is kept, 36 bases in frame from base 1. The CDR1 and CDR2 encoded by the germline V gene are SGHDT and YYEEEE. The trim is 4 bases for V and 2 bases for J, with a gap of 6 bases between the germline ends. Participants in the prospective study were enrolled through a virtual design, were aged 18 to 89 years, and lived in 20 to 30 United States geographic areas. To assign participants to cohorts, the prospective study relied on clinical history that participants themselves reported in a screening survey and a study questionnaire. In the prospective study, whole blood, serum and a nasopharyngeal or oropharyngeal swab were collected from each participant by mobile phlebotomists. Additional blood draws and questionnaires over an approximately two-month period could optionally be provided by prospective study participants. Before DNA extraction, blood samples from the prospective study were shipped at room temperature or frozen.

The immunoSEQ Assay, a bias-controlled multiplex PCR, was used to amplify TCRbeta CDR3 regions from genomic DNA. The study's own analysis went as follows. The number of nucleated cells in each sample was estimated from the amplification of reference gene primers within the assay. To quantify the absolute abundance of each unique TCRbeta CDR3 rearrangement, sequence reads were collapsed and filtered. For each sample, productive Simpson clonality was calculated as the square root of Simpson's diversity index across productive rearrangements. Not all clones reach the TCRdb copy of this immuneACCESS table, which keeps in-frame sequences only. Checked studies attribute under half of the gap to unresolved V genes and leave the rest unexplained. That table is the source of V, J and clone size, and D and trimming were worked out from the DNA. The sample records approximately 150,000 clones, 70% to 90% of which are singletons. The ten largest clonotypes hold around 3.2% of the sample.

Recombination joined TRBV5-6 with TRBJ1-2; perhaps TRBD1 is the D gene, with 6 bases matching. The TCR comes from a woman aged 50 to 65 with acute COVID-19. Sequencing used PBMCs or T cells enriched from blood (not recorded which). The nucleotide sequence reads as follows: TGTGCCAGCAGCGGACAGAACTATGGCTACACCTTC. It specifies CASSGQNYGYTF.